The clone carrying this T cell receptor beta chain was seen a single time. This record belongs to a study of CD8 T cells in Susac syndrome. An amount of RNA that ranged from roughly 0.5 to 1 ug was reverse transcribed with random hexamers. TCRdb re-derived calls from the immunoSEQ multiplex PCR reads in MiXCR, one entry per CDR3 protein. The table records over 120,000 distinct CDR3 sequences, 95% of them present only once. The CDR3 runs 16 residues. Looked up from germline, CDR1 is MGHDK and CDR2 is SYGVNS. With V trimmed by 5 bases and J by 3 bases, 11 bases remained unmatched. The rearrangement joins TRBV25-1 to TRBJ2-7; 9 bases are shared with TRBD2. This sequence originates from a human donor with Susac syndrome. Sequencing was performed on CD4+ T cells from PBMCs. The CDR3 coding sequence is TGTGCCAGCAGTTCCTTGACTAGCGGAAGCAACTACGAGCAGTACTTC. This gives the protein CASSSLTSGSNYEQYF.